The sequence of this T cell receptor (beta chain) was determined in a study of blood T cell repertoires in COVID-19. Method: immunoSEQ multiplex PCR; TCRdb's copy keeps in-frame clones and lacks some. The sample has about 110,000 clones, roughly 80% seen once. The specimen sequenced was peripheral blood. The clonotype comes from a woman older than 75 with acute or convalescent COVID-19.

The CDR3 sequence: CASSPRLNYGYTF. The CDR3 DNA reads TGCGCCAGCAGCCCGCGTTTGAACTATGGCTACACCTTC. J is TRBJ1-2 and V is TRBV4-1; D is ambiguous. In germline, CDR1 is MGHRA, CDR2 YSYEKL. The CDR3 covers 13 residues. The V gene lost 4 bases and the J gene lost 2 bases, with 8 bases spanning the gap.